What follows are 14 T cell receptor beta chains derived from one specimen sequenced in a study of radiotherapy plus CTLA-4 blockade in lung cancer. Here immunoSEQ multiplex PCR was the method, and the copy in TCRdb shows in-frame clones only, minus some. The sample shows about 85,000 clones, around 87% of them seen only once. The sequencing used peripheral blood, collected from a patient treated with radiotherapy plus ipilimumab. These receptors all come from a human donor with non-small cell lung cancer who had a partial response to radiotherapy plus ipilimumab.

V is TRBV21-1 and J is TRBJ2-2; TRBD2, the D gene given by the table, was not confirmed from the DNA. TRBV21-1 is a listed pseudogene. The CDR3 sequence is 19 residues long. Here the CDR3 reads CASSRRLAYLQTNTGELFF. In nucleotides, the CDR3 is TGTGCCAGCAGCAGACGACTAGCGTACTTACAAACGAACACCGGGGAGCTGTTTTTT.

The rearrangement uses TRBV19 and TRBJ2-1, with D unresolved. The CDR3 has 11 amino acids. Trimming took off 7 bases at V and 3 bases at J, with 4 bases between the two ends. CDR1 and CDR2 from the germline V gene are LNHDA and SQIVND (reference sequence). The CDR3 sequence: CASTNYNEQFF. In DNA, the CDR3 is TGTGCCAGTACCAACTACAATGAGCAGTTCTTC.

The chain combines TRBV2 with TRBJ1-5; a weak D match, TRBD1 (6 bases). Trimming took off 6 bases at V and 7 bases at J, with 22 bases between the two ends. CDR3 length: 16 residues. Germline lookup yields CDR1 SNHLY and CDR2 FYNNEI. The CDR3 bases are TGTGCCAGCAGCGGGAGAGGAGGGGGGGTGAGGCAGCCCCAGCATTTT. It codes for CASSGRGGGVRQPQHF.

V gene TRBV27 combines with J gene TRBJ2-7; D perhaps matches TRBD2 (7 bases). V lost 5 bases and J 5 bases, leaving 16 bases between the germline ends. Germline loops: CDR1 MNHEY, CDR2 SMNVEV (reference sequence). The length of the CDR3 is 14 residues. As DNA, the CDR3 is TGTGCCAGCAGTCCCTTAGGGGGGGATAACGAGCAGTACGTC. Its protein product is CASSPLGGDNEQYV.

J is TRBJ1-2 and V is TRBV6-6; D is possibly TRBD1 (6 bases). From germline, CDR1 is MNHNY and CDR2 SVGAGI (reference sequence). V was pared by 6 bases and J by 8 bases, with 19 bases between. CDR3 length: 14 residues. The CDR3 coding sequence is TGTGCCAGCAGCTATGGGGCCAGGGGTGGCGGCTACACCTTC. Translation gives CASSYGARGGGYTF.

CDR3: CASSLSTGTGIYEQYV. DNA for the CDR3: TGTGCCAGCAGCTTATCTACCGGGACAGGGATCTACGAGCAGTACGTC. The genes are TRBV7-6 and TRBJ2-7; 9 bases match TRBD1. With V trimmed by 2 bases and J by 3 bases, 8 bases remained unmatched. Germline-derived CDR1 and CDR2 are SGHVS and FNYEAQ. The CDR3 runs to 16 residues.

This chain joins TRBV4-3 and TRBJ2-1; 7 bases match TRBD1. J gave up 7 bases and V 4 bases, and 4 bases lay outside the gene matches. CDR1 is LGHNA, CDR2 YSLEER, per germline. The CDR3 sequence is 13 residues long. The CDR3 here is CASSRQGTNEQFF. CDR3 DNA: TGCGCCAGCAGCCGACAGGGTACAAATGAGCAGTTCTTC.

This chain uses TRBV16 with TRBJ2-1; D is uncertain. V lost 8 bases to trimming and J lost 9 bases, with 17 bases between them. The CDR3 is made up of 13 amino acids. The germline CDR1 and CDR2 sequences are KGHSY and FQNENV. DNA for the CDR3: TGTGCCAGCGGTCGGAGCCGGGTCGGTGAGCAGTTCTTC. Its protein is CASGRSRVGEQFF.

This sequence joins TRBV11-1 and TRBJ2-5, with 7 nucleotides matching TRBD2. After removal of 3 bases from V and 2 bases from J, the junction contained 0 bases not matched to a gene. Germline V gives CDR1 SGHAT, CDR2 FQDESV (reference sequence). The CDR3 is 13 residues long. The CDR3 here is CASSLRGQETQYF. The CDR3 nucleotides read TGTGCCAGCAGCTTGCGGGGGCAAGAGACCCAGTACTTC.

This clone is a singleton in its sample. This chain uses TRBV6-1 with TRBJ1-3; TRBD1 aligns across 9 bases. J lost 2 bases, V lost 6 bases, and 5 bases had no gene match. CDR1 and CDR2 from the germline V gene are MNHNS and SASEGT. The CDR3 contains 15 residues. CDR3 sequence (DNA): TGTGCCAGCAGAAGGGACAGGGCCACTGGAAACACCATATATTTT. Translated, it gives CASRRDRATGNTIYF.

This CDR3 is CASSEKGLGYTF. In nucleotides, the CDR3 is TGTGCCAGCAGTGAGAAGGGGCTCGGCTACACCTTC. The chain has TRBV2 and TRBJ1-2; TRBD1 might be the D (5 bases). The V end was cut by 3 bases, the J end by 8 bases, with 10 bases between. Looked up from germline, CDR1 is SNHLY and CDR2 is FYNNEI. The CDR3 consists of 12 residues.

The chain joins TRBV27 to TRBJ1-3; no clear D gene. Germline-derived CDR1 and CDR2 are MNHEY and SMNVEV (reference sequence). The CDR3 covers 13 residues. Trimming shortened V by 6 bases and J by 0 bases, and 6 bases separated the two germline ends. This CDR3 reads CASRRGSGNTIYF. As DNA, the CDR3 is TGTGCCAGCAGGAGAGGCTCTGGAAACACCATATATTTT.

V usage is TRBV29-1 and J usage is TRBJ2-2, with 8 bases lining up with TRBD2. In germline, CDR1 is SQVTM, CDR2 ANQGSEA. V lost 2 bases to trimming and J lost 4 bases; unmatched junction nucleotides: 9. The CDR3 contains 16 residues. In DNA form, the CDR3 reads TGCAGCGTTGAAACGCCCGGGACTAGGGGCACCGGGGAGCTGTTTTTT. This codes for CSVETPGTRGTGELFF.

This clone was detected a few times. The chain recombines TRBV28 with TRBJ2-7; 9 bases fit TRBD2. The germline gives CDR1 MDHEN, CDR2 SYDVKM. V trimming: 7 bases; J trimming: 3 bases; junction bases outside the gene matches: 7. The CDR3 has 14 residues. The CDR3 sequence is CASTLAGIIYEQYF. The CDR3, as DNA: TGTGCCAGCACCCTAGCGGGGATCATCTACGAGCAGTACTTC.